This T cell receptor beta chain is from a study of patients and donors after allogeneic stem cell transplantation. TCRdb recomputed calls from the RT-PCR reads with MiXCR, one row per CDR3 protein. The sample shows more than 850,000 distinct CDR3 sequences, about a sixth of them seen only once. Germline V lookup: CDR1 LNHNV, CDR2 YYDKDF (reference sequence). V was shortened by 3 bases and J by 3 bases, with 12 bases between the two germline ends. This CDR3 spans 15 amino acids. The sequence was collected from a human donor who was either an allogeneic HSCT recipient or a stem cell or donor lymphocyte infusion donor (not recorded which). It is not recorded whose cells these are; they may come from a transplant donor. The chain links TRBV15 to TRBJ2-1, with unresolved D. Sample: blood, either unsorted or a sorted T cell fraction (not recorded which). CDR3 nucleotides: TGTGCCACCAGCAGCCCTCCCCGCGGCTACAATGAGCAGTTCTTC. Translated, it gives CATSSPPRGYNEQFF.